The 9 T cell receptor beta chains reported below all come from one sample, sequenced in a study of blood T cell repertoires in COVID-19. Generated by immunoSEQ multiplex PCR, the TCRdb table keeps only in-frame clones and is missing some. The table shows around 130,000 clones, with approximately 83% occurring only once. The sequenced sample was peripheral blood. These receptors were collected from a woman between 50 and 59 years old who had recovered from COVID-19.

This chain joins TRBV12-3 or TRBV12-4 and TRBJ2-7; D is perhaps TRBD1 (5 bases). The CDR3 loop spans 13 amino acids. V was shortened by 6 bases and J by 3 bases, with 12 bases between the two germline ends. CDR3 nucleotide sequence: TGTGCCAGCAGAAAAGACAGTAACTACGAGCAGTACTTC. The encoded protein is CASRKDSNYEQYF.

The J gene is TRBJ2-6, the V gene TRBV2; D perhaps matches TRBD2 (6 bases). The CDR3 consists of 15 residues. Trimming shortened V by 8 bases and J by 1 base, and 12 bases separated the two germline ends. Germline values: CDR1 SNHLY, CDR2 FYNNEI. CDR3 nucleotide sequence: TGTGCCAGCCGGGATGGGGGGTCTGGGGCCAACGTCCTGACTTTC. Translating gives CASRDGGSGANVLTF. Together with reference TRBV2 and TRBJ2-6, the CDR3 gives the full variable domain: EPEVTQTPSHQVTQMGQEVILRCVPISNHLYFYWYRQILGQKVEFLVSFYNNEISEKSEIFDDQFSVERPDGSNFTLKIRSTKLEDSAMYFCASRDGGSGANVLTFGAGSRLTVL.

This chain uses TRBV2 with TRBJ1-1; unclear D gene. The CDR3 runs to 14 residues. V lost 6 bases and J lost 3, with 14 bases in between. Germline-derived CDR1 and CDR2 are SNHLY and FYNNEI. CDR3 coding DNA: TGTGCCAGCAGGGCATTGGGGAGGTACACTGAAGCTTTCTTT. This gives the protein CASRALGRYTEAFF.

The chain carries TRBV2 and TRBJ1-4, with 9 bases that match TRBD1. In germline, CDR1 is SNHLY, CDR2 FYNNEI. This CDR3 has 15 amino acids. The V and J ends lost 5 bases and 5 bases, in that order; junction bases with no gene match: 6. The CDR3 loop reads CASSRLGTGNEKLFF. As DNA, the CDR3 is TGTGCCAGCAGTCGGCTCGGGACAGGGAATGAAAAACTGTTTTTT.

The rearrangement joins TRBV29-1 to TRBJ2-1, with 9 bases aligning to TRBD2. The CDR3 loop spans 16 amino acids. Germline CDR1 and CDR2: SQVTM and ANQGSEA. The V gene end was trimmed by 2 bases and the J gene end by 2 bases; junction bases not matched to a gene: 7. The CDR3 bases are TGCAGCGTTGAAAAATGGAGCGGGAGGCCCTACAATGAGCAGTTCTTC. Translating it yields CSVEKWSGRPYNEQFF.

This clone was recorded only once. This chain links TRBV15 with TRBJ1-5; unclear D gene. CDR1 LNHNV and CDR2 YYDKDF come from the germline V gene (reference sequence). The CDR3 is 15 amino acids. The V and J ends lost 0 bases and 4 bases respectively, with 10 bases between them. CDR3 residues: CATSRDWADNQPQHF. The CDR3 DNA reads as TGTGCCACCAGCAGAGATTGGGCAGATAATCAGCCCCAGCATTTT.

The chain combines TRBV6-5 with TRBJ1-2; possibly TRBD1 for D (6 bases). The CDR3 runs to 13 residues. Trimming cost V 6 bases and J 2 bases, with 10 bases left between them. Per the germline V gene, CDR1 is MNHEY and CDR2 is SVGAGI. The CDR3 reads CASSKQGNYGYTF. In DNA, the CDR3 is TGTGCCAGCAGCAAACAGGGCAACTATGGCTACACCTTC.

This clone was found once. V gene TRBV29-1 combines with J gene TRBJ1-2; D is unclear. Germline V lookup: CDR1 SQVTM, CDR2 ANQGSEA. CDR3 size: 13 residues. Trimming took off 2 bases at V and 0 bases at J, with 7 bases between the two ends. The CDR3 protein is CSVESYTNYGYTF. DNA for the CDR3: TGCAGCGTTGAAAGTTACACTAACTATGGCTACACCTTC.

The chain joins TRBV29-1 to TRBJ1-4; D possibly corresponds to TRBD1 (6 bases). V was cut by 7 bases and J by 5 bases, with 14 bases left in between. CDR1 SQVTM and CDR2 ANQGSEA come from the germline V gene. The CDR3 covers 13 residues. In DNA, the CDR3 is TGCAGCGCTAAAGGACAGATCAATGAAAAACTGTTTTTT. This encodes CSAKGQINEKLFF.